A selection of T cell receptor beta chains follows, all from one sample in a study of beta chain features in type 1 diabetes. Sequencing was performed with immunoSEQ multiplex PCR; in TCRdb, only in-frame clones are kept and a portion is missing. Of some 350,000 clones listed, less than 15% are singletons. The source material was naive CD4+ T cells from blood. The receptors shown here come from a woman younger than 35 with type 1 diabetes. Both conserved end residues are part of each CDR3. The D gene is left open where the match is weak. Clone size, where shown, is once, few, many, or a class for clones that have expanded.

d_gene: -
j_gene: TRBJ2-7
abundance: few
v_gene: TRBV6-5
CDR3aa: CASSPGGEQYF
CDR3nt: TGTGCCAGCAGCCCTGGAGGAGAGCAGTACTTC

d_gene: TRBD2
j_gene: TRBJ2-1
abundance: few
v_gene: TRBV11-2
CDR3aa: CASVSGGYYEQFF
CDR3nt: TGTGCCAGCGTCTCGGGAGGGTATTATGAGCAGTTCTTC

d_gene: TRBD2
j_gene: TRBJ2-1
abundance: -
v_gene: TRBV5-1
CDR3aa: CASSFRTSRPNEQFF
CDR3nt: TGCGCCAGCAGCTTTAGGACTAGCCGCCCCAATGAGCAGTTCTTC

d_gene: -
j_gene: TRBJ1-5
abundance: few
v_gene: TRBV7-8
CDR3aa: CASSRGGGQPQHF
CDR3nt: TGTGCCAGCTCGCGGGGGGGCGGGCAGCCCCAGCATTTT

d_gene: -
j_gene: TRBJ1-5
abundance: -
v_gene: TRBV6-6
CDR3aa: CASSYSSGWDQPQHF
CDR3nt: TGTGCCAGCAGTTACTCATCAGGGTGGGATCAGCCCCAGCATTTT

d_gene: TRBD2
j_gene: TRBJ2-1
abundance: -
v_gene: TRBV5-1
CDR3aa: CASSSGLAGGPSYNEQFF
CDR3nt: TGCGCCAGCAGCTCGGGACTAGCGGGAGGGCCATCCTACAATGAGCAGTTCTTC

d_gene: -
j_gene: TRBJ2-7
abundance: few
v_gene: TRBV5-4
CDR3aa: CASSNFSYEQYF
CDR3nt: TGTGCCAGCAGTAACTTCTCCTACGAGCAGTACTTC

d_gene: -
j_gene: TRBJ2-1
abundance: -
v_gene: TRBV9
CDR3aa: CASSVGLGPGDEQFF
CDR3nt: TGTGCCAGCAGCGTAGGGTTGGGACCGGGAGATGAGCAGTTCTTC

d_gene: -
j_gene: TRBJ1-1
abundance: few
v_gene: TRBV4-2
CDR3aa: CASSQERQVGPAFF
CDR3nt: TGTGCCAGCAGCCAAGAAAGACAGGTGGGGCCAGCTTTCTTT

d_gene: -
j_gene: TRBJ2-7
abundance: few
v_gene: TRBV15
CDR3aa: CATSRAGSLLVGEQYF
CDR3nt: TGTGCCACCAGCAGAGCAGGGTCCCTCCTCGTCGGGGAGCAGTACTTC

d_gene: TRBD1
j_gene: TRBJ2-1
abundance: few
v_gene: TRBV11-3
CDR3aa: CASSLDTGAHEQFF
CDR3nt: TGTGCCAGCAGCTTAGATACAGGGGCCCATGAGCAGTTCTTC

d_gene: -
j_gene: TRBJ2-5
abundance: -
v_gene: TRBV12-5
CDR3aa: CASAQGGGEETQYF
CDR3nt: TGTGCTAGTGCCCAGGGAGGAGGGGAAGAGACCCAGTACTTC

d_gene: -
j_gene: TRBJ2-3
abundance: -
v_gene: TRBV5-1
CDR3aa: CASNVEGLSTDTQYF
CDR3nt: TGCGCCAGCAACGTAGAGGGCCTCAGCACAGATACGCAGTATTTT

d_gene: -
j_gene: TRBJ1-2
abundance: -
v_gene: TRBV2
CDR3aa: CASSPPTRGYTF
CDR3nt: TGTGCCAGCAGCCCACCTACGCGAGGCTACACCTTC

d_gene: TRBD1
j_gene: TRBJ2-5
abundance: few
v_gene: TRBV2
CDR3aa: CASSDRGIETQYF
CDR3nt: TGTGCCAGCAGTGACAGGGGGATTGAGACCCAGTACTTC

d_gene: TRBD2
j_gene: TRBJ2-3
abundance: -
v_gene: TRBV5-4
CDR3aa: CASSLGLAGSTDTQYF
CDR3nt: TGTGCCAGCAGCTTGGGGCTAGCGGGAAGCACAGATACGCAGTATTTT

d_gene: TRBD1
j_gene: TRBJ1-2
abundance: -
v_gene: TRBV2
CDR3aa: CATSLQTGNYGYTF
CDR3nt: TGTGCCACCTCTCTTCAGACAGGGAACTATGGCTACACCTTC

d_gene: TRBD1
j_gene: TRBJ2-3
abundance: few
v_gene: TRBV6-5
CDR3aa: CASSPQGTRTDTQYF
CDR3nt: TGTGCCAGCAGCCCACAGGGGACCCGCACAGATACGCAGTATTTT

d_gene: TRBD2
j_gene: TRBJ2-3
abundance: -
v_gene: TRBV5-1
CDR3aa: CASSSLAGGTDTQYF
CDR3nt: TGCGCCAGCAGCTCCCTAGCGGGAGGCACAGATACGCAGTATTTT

d_gene: TRBD1
j_gene: TRBJ2-7
abundance: few
v_gene: TRBV28
CDR3aa: CASSSGQNYEQYF
CDR3nt: TGTGCCAGCAGTTCGGGACAGAACTACGAGCAGTACTTC

d_gene: TRBD2
j_gene: TRBJ2-1
abundance: -
v_gene: TRBV27
CDR3aa: CASSLRLAGGPYNEQFF
CDR3nt: TGTGCCAGCAGTTTAAGACTAGCGGGAGGCCCCTACAATGAGCAGTTCTTC

d_gene: TRBD1
j_gene: TRBJ2-1
abundance: -
v_gene: TRBV6-6
CDR3aa: CASSYSGQADNEQFF
CDR3nt: TGTGCCAGCAGTTACTCGGGACAGGCAGACAATGAGCAGTTCTTC

d_gene: TRBD2
j_gene: TRBJ2-1
abundance: -
v_gene: TRBV7-2
CDR3aa: CASSLGTREQFF
CDR3nt: TGTGCCAGCAGCTTAGGGACTAGGGAGCAGTTCTTC

d_gene: TRBD1
j_gene: TRBJ2-3
abundance: -
v_gene: TRBV29-1
CDR3aa: CSAKTGGDPTDTQYF
CDR3nt: TGCAGCGCTAAGACAGGGGGGGATCCCACAGATACGCAGTATTTT

d_gene: -
j_gene: TRBJ2-2
abundance: -
v_gene: TRBV5-1
CDR3aa: CASSLANQGIAGELFF
CDR3nt: TGCGCCAGCAGCTTGGCCAATCAGGGGATTGCCGGGGAGCTGTTTTTT

d_gene: TRBD2
j_gene: TRBJ2-1
abundance: few
v_gene: TRBV6-5
CDR3aa: CASSSLAEYNEQFF
CDR3nt: TGTGCCAGCAGTTCACTAGCGGAATACAATGAGCAGTTCTTC

d_gene: -
j_gene: TRBJ1-5
abundance: -
v_gene: TRBV27
CDR3aa: CASSSTGPQQPQHF
CDR3nt: TGTGCCAGCAGTTCCACAGGGCCGCAACAGCCCCAGCATTTT

d_gene: -
j_gene: TRBJ1-1
abundance: few
v_gene: TRBV30
CDR3aa: CAWSVPLWREGAEAFF
CDR3nt: TGTGCCTGGAGTGTACCTTTATGGCGTGAGGGTGCTGAAGCTTTCTTT

d_gene: -
j_gene: TRBJ2-5
abundance: few
v_gene: TRBV7-8
CDR3aa: CASSLGTVQETQYF
CDR3nt: TGTGCCAGCAGCTTAGGTACAGTCCAAGAGACCCAGTACTTC

d_gene: -
j_gene: TRBJ1-1
abundance: -
v_gene: TRBV30
CDR3aa: CAWSRGMNTEAFF
CDR3nt: TGTGCCTGGTCGAGGGGGATGAACACTGAAGCTTTCTTT

d_gene: -
j_gene: TRBJ2-1
abundance: -
v_gene: TRBV2
CDR3aa: CASSELTPLYNEQFF
CDR3nt: TGTGCCAGCAGTGAACTAACCCCTCTTTACAATGAGCAGTTCTTC

d_gene: TRBD1
j_gene: TRBJ1-5
abundance: few
v_gene: TRBV7-8
CDR3aa: CASSLGYRGRGNQPQHF
CDR3nt: TGTGCCAGCAGCTTAGGGTACAGGGGACGTGGTAATCAGCCCCAGCATTTT

d_gene: TRBD1
j_gene: TRBJ1-2
abundance: few
v_gene: TRBV9
CDR3aa: CASSILGQDDYGYTF
CDR3nt: TGTGCCAGCAGCATTCTGGGACAGGACGACTATGGCTACACCTTC

d_gene: -
j_gene: TRBJ1-2
abundance: few
v_gene: TRBV28
CDR3aa: CATLGAGARGYTF
CDR3nt: TGTGCTACCTTGGGGGCAGGGGCTCGTGGCTACACCTTC

d_gene: TRBD2
j_gene: TRBJ2-2
abundance: few
v_gene: TRBV5-6
CDR3aa: CASSSGLAVSNTGELFF
CDR3nt: TGTGCCAGCAGCTCGGGACTAGCGGTCTCGAACACCGGGGAGCTGTTTTTT

d_gene: -
j_gene: TRBJ2-1
abundance: few
v_gene: TRBV9
CDR3aa: CASSVESASYNEQFF
CDR3nt: TGTGCCAGCAGCGTAGAGAGCGCGAGTTACAATGAGCAGTTCTTC

d_gene: -
j_gene: TRBJ1-3
abundance: few
v_gene: TRBV18
CDR3aa: CASSPPATASGNTIYF
CDR3nt: TGTGCCAGCTCCCCTCCCGCGACAGCCTCTGGAAACACCATATATTTT

d_gene: TRBD2
j_gene: TRBJ2-1
abundance: few
v_gene: TRBV10-3
CDR3aa: CAISESGTSGTGQFF
CDR3nt: TGTGCCATCAGTGAGTCGGGGACTAGCGGGACCGGGCAGTTCTTC

d_gene: -
j_gene: TRBJ2-7
abundance: -
v_gene: TRBV18
CDR3aa: CASSPGASETYEQYF
CDR3nt: TGTGCCAGCTCACCGGGAGCTAGCGAGACCTACGAGCAGTACTTC

d_gene: TRBD1
j_gene: TRBJ1-5
abundance: -
v_gene: TRBV7-2
CDR3aa: CASSPGQTGQPQHF
CDR3nt: TGTGCCAGCAGCCCGGGACAGACGGGGCAGCCCCAGCATTTT

d_gene: -
j_gene: TRBJ2-1
abundance: -
v_gene: TRBV7-2
CDR3aa: CASSLAGGPYNEQFF
CDR3nt: TGTGCCAGCAGCTTAGCCGGAGGCCCCTACAATGAGCAGTTCTTC

d_gene: -
j_gene: TRBJ2-5
abundance: -
v_gene: TRBV9
CDR3aa: CASSVGTGWGETQYF
CDR3nt: TGTGCCAGCAGCGTAGGAACAGGGTGGGGAGAGACCCAGTACTTC

d_gene: TRBD2
j_gene: TRBJ2-7
abundance: many
v_gene: TRBV29-1
CDR3aa: CSVASLAGFDEQYF
CDR3nt: TGCAGCGTTGCGTCACTAGCGGGATTCGACGAGCAGTACTTC

d_gene: TRBD1
j_gene: TRBJ1-5
abundance: few
v_gene: TRBV27
CDR3aa: CASSSRGTAFNQPQHF
CDR3nt: TGTGCCAGCAGTTCCCGAGGGACAGCTTTCAATCAGCCCCAGCATTTT

d_gene: TRBD2
j_gene: TRBJ2-1
abundance: -
v_gene: TRBV28
CDR3aa: CAITSGKGGNEQFF
CDR3nt: TGTGCCATCACAAGCGGGAAAGGAGGGAATGAGCAGTTCTTC

d_gene: -
j_gene: TRBJ1-5
abundance: -
v_gene: TRBV6-5
CDR3aa: CASSSHREWNQPQHF
CDR3nt: TGTGCCAGCAGTTCCCACAGGGAGTGGAATCAGCCCCAGCATTTT

d_gene: -
j_gene: TRBJ2-5
abundance: few
v_gene: TRBV30
CDR3aa: CAWSVQVTPQETQYF
CDR3nt: TGTGCCTGGAGTGTGCAGGTGACACCCCAAGAGACCCAGTACTTC

d_gene: -
j_gene: TRBJ1-5
abundance: -
v_gene: TRBV7-9
CDR3aa: CASSLEQGNQPQHF
CDR3nt: TGTGCCAGCAGCTTAGAACAGGGCAATCAGCCCCAGCATTTT

d_gene: TRBD1
j_gene: TRBJ1-1
abundance: few
v_gene: TRBV7-9
CDR3aa: CASSSGQVYTEAFF
CDR3nt: TGTGCCAGCAGCTCGGGACAGGTTTACACTGAAGCTTTCTTT

d_gene: -
j_gene: TRBJ1-2
abundance: -
v_gene: TRBV2
CDR3aa: CASSASNYGYTF
CDR3nt: TGTGCCAGCAGTGCGTCTAACTATGGCTACACCTTC